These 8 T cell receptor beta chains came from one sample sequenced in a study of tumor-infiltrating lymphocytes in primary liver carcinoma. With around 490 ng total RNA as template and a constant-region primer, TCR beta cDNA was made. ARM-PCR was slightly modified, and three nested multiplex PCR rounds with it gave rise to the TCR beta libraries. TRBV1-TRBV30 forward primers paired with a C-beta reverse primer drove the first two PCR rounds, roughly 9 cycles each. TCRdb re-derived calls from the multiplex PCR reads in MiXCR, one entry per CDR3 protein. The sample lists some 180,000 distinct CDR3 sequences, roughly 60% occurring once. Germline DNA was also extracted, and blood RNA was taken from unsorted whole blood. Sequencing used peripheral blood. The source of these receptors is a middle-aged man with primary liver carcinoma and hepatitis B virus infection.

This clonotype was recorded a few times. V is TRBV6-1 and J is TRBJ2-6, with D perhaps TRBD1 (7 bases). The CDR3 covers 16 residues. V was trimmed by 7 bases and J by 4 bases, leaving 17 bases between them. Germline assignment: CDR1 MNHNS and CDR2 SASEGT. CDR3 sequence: CASMIWRGQGANVLTF. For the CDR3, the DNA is TGTGCCAGCATGATCTGGCGGGGACAGGGGGCCAACGTCCTGACTTTC.

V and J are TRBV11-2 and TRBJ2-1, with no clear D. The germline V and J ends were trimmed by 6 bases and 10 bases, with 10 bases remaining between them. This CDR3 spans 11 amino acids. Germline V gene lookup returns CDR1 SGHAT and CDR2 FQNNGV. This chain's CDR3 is CASRPSREQFF. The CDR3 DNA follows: TGTGCCAGCAGGCCCTCCAGAGAGCAGTTCTTC.

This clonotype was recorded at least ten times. The CDR3 nucleotides read TGTGCCAGCAACGTGGGACTAGCGGAATTCAATGAGCAGTTCTTC. It specifies CASNVGLAEFNEQFF. The chain joins TRBV6-1 to TRBJ2-1; 11 positions match TRBD2. The CDR3 has 15 amino acids. Trimming took 7 bases from V and 6 from J; bases not matched to a gene: 8. Germline assignment: CDR1 MNHNS and CDR2 SASEGT.

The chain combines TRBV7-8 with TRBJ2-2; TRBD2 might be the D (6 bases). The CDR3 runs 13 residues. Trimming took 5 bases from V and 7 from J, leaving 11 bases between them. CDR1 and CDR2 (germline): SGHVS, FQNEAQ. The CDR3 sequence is CASSLGGNGELFF. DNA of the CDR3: TGTGCCAGCAGCCTCGGGGGAAACGGGGAGCTGTTTTTT.

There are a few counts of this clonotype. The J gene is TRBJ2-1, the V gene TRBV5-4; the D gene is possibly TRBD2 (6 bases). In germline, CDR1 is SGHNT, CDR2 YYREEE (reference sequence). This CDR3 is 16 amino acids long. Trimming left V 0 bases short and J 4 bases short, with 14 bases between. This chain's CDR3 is CASSLAPSSEYNEQFF. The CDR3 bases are TGTGCCAGCAGCTTGGCCCCGTCTAGCGAGTACAATGAGCAGTTCTTC.

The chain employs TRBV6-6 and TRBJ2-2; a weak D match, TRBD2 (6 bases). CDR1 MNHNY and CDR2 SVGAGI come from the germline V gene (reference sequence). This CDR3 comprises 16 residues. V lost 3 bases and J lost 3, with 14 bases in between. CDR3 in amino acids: CASSYLGGSDTGELFF. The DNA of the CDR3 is TGTGCCAGCAGTTATTTAGGAGGGAGCGACACCGGGGAGCTGTTTTTT.

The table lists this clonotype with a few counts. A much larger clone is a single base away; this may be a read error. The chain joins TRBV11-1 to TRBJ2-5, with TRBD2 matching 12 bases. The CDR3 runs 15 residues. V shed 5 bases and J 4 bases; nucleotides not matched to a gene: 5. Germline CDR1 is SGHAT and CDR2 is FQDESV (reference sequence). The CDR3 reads CASSPLGLAGETQYF. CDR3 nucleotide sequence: TGTGCCAGCAGCCCGCTGGGACTAGCGGGAGAGACCCAGTACTTC.

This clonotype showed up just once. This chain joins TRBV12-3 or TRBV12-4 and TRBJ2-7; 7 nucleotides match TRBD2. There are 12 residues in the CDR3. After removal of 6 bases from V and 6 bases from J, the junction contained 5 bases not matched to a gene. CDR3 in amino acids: CASSFTGGEQYF. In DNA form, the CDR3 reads TGTGCCAGCAGCTTCACGGGGGGCGAGCAGTACTTC.